The present T cell receptor beta chain was sequenced within a study of blood T cell repertoires in COVID-19. Study overall: Italy, Spain and the United States were the sources of the convalescent and acute COVID-19 samples.

Germline-derived CDR1 and CDR2 are MDHEN and SYDVKM. The length of the CDR3 is 15 residues. Trimming removed 6 bases from V and 5 bases from J, with 19 bases in between. Per the authors' pipeline: Amplification from reference gene primers served as the basis for estimated nucleated cell counts. Measured with immunoSEQ multiplex PCR; TCRdb has only the in-frame clones, and not every one. V and J calls and clone size follow that table, whereas D and trimming were derived from the DNA. The sample yields some 250,000 clones, around 80% seen once. The source material was PBMCs or T cells enriched from blood (not recorded which). The rearrangement joins TRBV28 to TRBJ1-2; TRBD1 is a possible D gene (5 bases). This TCR came from a man aged 40-49 years who had recovered from COVID-19. CDR3: CASSLAGGSWYGYTF. The CDR3 DNA is TGTGCCAGCAGCTTGGCCGGGGGGAGTTGGTATGGCTACACCTTC.